A single sample gave rise to the 25 T cell receptor beta chains below, sequenced in a study of tumor-infiltrating lymphocytes in primary liver carcinoma. Production of TCR beta cDNA used about 500 ng total RNA together with a constant-region primer. For TCR beta, libraries were produced by three nested multiplex PCR rounds using slightly modified ARM-PCR. In the first two PCR rounds, TRBV1-TRBV30 forward primers were paired with a C-beta reverse primer, and each round lasted approximately 10 cycles. TCRdb fed the multiplex PCR reads into MiXCR, producing one record per CDR3 protein. The sample consists of 100,000 to 150,000 distinct CDR3 sequences, around 60% of them appearing once. Each 20-30 mg portion of unsorted bulk tissue served as the source for co-extraction of RNA and DNA. Sample: liver tumor tissue from sampling region 1. Subset reported: tumor region T1, superior pole. The source of these receptors is an older woman with primary liver carcinoma and hepatitis B virus infection.

About this clonotype: A read error may be the cause here, since a much bigger clone is one base away. J is TRBJ2-7 and V is TRBV6-6; D not resolved. V lost 0 bases and J 4 bases, leaving 10 bases between the germline ends. The CDR3 has 14 residues. Germline V lookup: CDR1 MNHNY, CDR2 SVGAGI (reference sequence). The CDR3, as DNA: TGTGCCAGCAGTTACTCGGGCCGCGGATACGAGCAGTACTTC. Translating gives CASSYSGRGYEQYF.

This clonotype was counted once. The junction does not match germline at one end; this may be a read error. The chain carries TRBV29-1 and TRBJ2-2; D remains unclear. The CDR3 length is 13 residues. CDR1 and CDR2 (germline): SQVTM, ANQGSEA. For the CDR3, the DNA is TGCAGTGTTGCCATAGCCCCGGCCGGGGAGCTGTTTTTT. It specifies CSVAIAPAGELFF.

The chain employs TRBV28 and TRBJ2-3; possibly TRBD1 for D (6 bases). This CDR3 comprises 16 residues. Germline lookup yields CDR1 MDHEN and CDR2 SYDVKM. V was shortened by 4 bases and J by 1 base, with 15 bases between the two germline ends. The CDR3 sequence: CASSSPDWTGTDTQYF. The CDR3 bases are TGTGCCAGCAGTTCCCCCGACTGGACAGGCACAGATACGCAGTATTTT. Full variable domain (remainder filled in from reference TRBV28 and TRBJ2-3): DVKVTQSSRYLVKRTGEKVFLECVQDMDHENMFWYRQDPGLGLRLIYFSYDVKMKEKGDIPEGYSVSREKKERFSLILESASTNQTSMYLCASSSPDWTGTDTQYFGPGTRLTVL.

With respect to this clonotype: The junction does not match germline at one end; this may be a read error. This chain uses TRBV28 with TRBJ1-2, with TRBD1 matching 7 bases. CDR1 is MDHEN and CDR2 is SYDVKM in the germline V gene. This CDR3 has 14 amino acids. In DNA, the CDR3 is TGTGCCAGTAGGACAGGTGGGGGAAACTATGACTACACCTTC. It translates to CASRTGGGNYDYTF.

Note on this clonotype: This may arise from a read error, as a much more abundant clone is one base away. J is TRBJ2-5 and V is TRBV6-6; perhaps TRBD2 as D (6 bases). Germline V gene lookup returns CDR1 MNHNY and CDR2 SVGAGI (reference sequence). The CDR3 length is 13 residues. Trimming removed 4 bases at V and 5 bases at J, with 11 bases between. The CDR3 loop is CASSLRDRETQYF. The CDR3 region has the DNA TGTGCCAGCAGTTTGCGGGATCGGGAGACCCAGTACTTC.

Notes on this clonotype: A junction boundary mismatches the germline segment, possibly from a read error. CDR3 protein: CASSSLGRGGIEGFF. The DNA for the CDR3 is TGTGCCAGCAGTAGCCTCGGGCGGGGCGGCATTGAAGGTTTCTTT. The chain couples TRBV12-3 or TRBV12-4 to TRBJ1-1; a weak D match, TRBD1 (5 bases). CDR3 length: 15 amino acids.

Regarding this clonotype: A much larger clonotype is one base distant, so this may be a read error. The J gene is TRBJ2-6, the V gene TRBV28; D is perhaps TRBD1 (5 bases). This CDR3 is 16 amino acids long. Germline-derived CDR1 and CDR2 are MDHEN and SYDVKM. CDR3 loop: CASSLWESSGANVPTF. The DNA of the CDR3 is TGTGCCAGCAGTTTATGGGAGTCCTCTGGGGCCAACGTCCCGACTTTC. The full variable domain, rest sourced from reference TRBV28 and TRBJ2-6, is DVKVTQSSRYLVKRTGEKVFLECVQDMDHENMFWYRQDPGLGLRLIYFSYDVKMKEKGDIPEGYSVSREKKERFSLILESASTNQTSMYLCASSLWESSGANVPTFGAGSRLTVL.

The sample holds one count of this clonotype. The CDR3 is CASSLGAAGVAGTQYF. CDR3 in DNA: TGTGCCAGCAGCTTGGGCGCTGCGGGAGTGGCCGGTACGCAGTATTTT. V gene TRBV5-5 combines with J gene TRBJ2-3, with 7 bases that match TRBD2. J gave up 8 bases and V 0 bases, and 12 bases lay outside the gene matches. CDR3 size: 16 residues. The V gene's germline CDR1 is SGHKS and CDR2 YYEKEE (reference sequence).

For this clonotype: A single base separates this from a much larger clone, so it may be a read error. The gene calls are TRBV10-3 and TRBJ2-2, with D maybe TRBD1 (6 bases). This CDR3 has 15 residues. Trimming left V 3 bases short and J 3 bases short, with 11 bases between. Germline lookup yields CDR1 ENHRY and CDR2 SYGVKD. The CDR3 protein is CAISDRDIYTGELFF. The CDR3, as DNA: TGTGCCATCAGTGATAGGGACATCTACACCGGGGAGCTGTTTTTT.

On this clonotype itself: A junction end diverges from the germline sequence, so it may reflect a read error. This rearrangement joins TRBV6-6 to TRBJ2-1, with a tentative D call TRBD2 (6 bases). Per germline, CDR1 MNHNY and CDR2 SVGAGI (reference sequence). The CDR3 consists of 14 residues. CDR3: CASIHGGSYHEQFF. CDR3 sequence (DNA): TGTGCCAGCATCCACGGGGGTTCCTACCATGAGCAGTTCTTC.

This clonotype was recorded at least ten times. The gene calls are TRBV13 and TRBJ2-7, with D uncertain. The CDR3 consists of 14 residues. V dropped 7 bases and J dropped 5 bases, with 18 bases sitting between them. Germline CDR1 and CDR2: PRHDT and FYEKMQ (reference sequence). Here the CDR3 reads CASMKKTEVNEQYF. CDR3 sequence (DNA): TGTGCCAGCATGAAGAAAACGGAAGTAAACGAGCAGTACTTC.

The chain uses TRBV5-1 and TRBJ2-1, with TRBD1 as a possible D gene (6 bases). V shed 8 bases and J shed 10 bases, with 25 bases lying between them. Germline values: CDR1 SGHRS, CDR2 YFSETQ. The length of the CDR3 is 15 residues. The CDR3: CASSLGTTAAAEQFF. DNA for the CDR3: TGCGCCAGTAGCCTGGGGACAACGGCGGCGGCGGAGCAGTTCTTC.

This clonotype was counted ten times or more. The chain joins TRBV7-3 to TRBJ2-3; 8 positions match TRBD2. The CDR3 length is 15 residues. The V gene end was trimmed by 2 bases and the J gene end by 1 base; junction bases not matched to a gene: 2. CDR1 is SGHTA, CDR2 FQGTGA, per germline. The CDR3 region is CASSLGAGGTDTQYF. The CDR3 DNA is TGTGCCAGCAGCTTAGGAGCGGGAGGCACAGATACGCAGTATTTT.

Regarding this clonotype: A read error may explain this, as a much larger clone is one base away. This chain links TRBV7-8 with TRBJ2-3; no clear D gene. CDR1 SGHVS and CDR2 FQNEAQ come from the germline V gene. V lost 7 bases and J 6 bases, leaving 11 bases between the germline ends. CDR3 size: 12 residues. The DNA for the CDR3 is TGTGCCAGCAACTTGGTCCTTGATACGCAGTATTTT. Encoded protein: CASNLVLDTQYF.

Regarding this clonotype: A much larger clone differs by one base, so this may be a read error. V usage is TRBV5-1 and J usage is TRBJ2-3; D not resolved. This CDR3 comprises 13 residues. Per the germline V gene, CDR1 is SGHRS and CDR2 is YFSETQ. Trimming removed 2 bases at V and 5 bases at J, with 9 bases between. This CDR3 is CASSLGLRDTQYF. CDR3 bases: TGCGCCAGCAGCTTAGGTCTTAGAGATACGCAGTATTTT.

As regards this clonotype: One junction end disagrees with the germline gene, perhaps due to a read error. This chain connects TRBV29-1 to TRBJ1-2; TRBD1 matches at 9 bases. The V gene's germline CDR1 is SQVTM and CDR2 ANQGSEA. CDR3 length: 12 residues. The CDR3: CSVEDRGYGYIF. The CDR3 coding sequence is TGCAGCGTCGAGGACAGGGGTTATGGCTACATCTTC.

Notes on this clonotype: The conserved final phenylalanine or tryptophan is absent from the CDR3, which likely points to a read error. This chain links TRBV6-5 with TRBJ2-1; 12 bases are shared with TRBD2. Unmatched junction bases numbered 9, after V lost 5 bases and J lost 7 bases. Germline CDR1 reads MNHEY; CDR2 reads SVGAGI. There are 16 residues in the CDR3. The CDR3 sequence: CASSETSGSRGNEQFL. In nucleotides, the CDR3 is TGTGCCAGCAGTGAGACTAGCGGGAGCCGTGGGAATGAGCAGTTCCTC.

With regard to this clonotype: A much larger clonotype is one base distant, so this may be a read error. V and J are TRBV5-4 and TRBJ2-2; D not resolved. The CDR3 is 15 residues long. The germline V gene has CDR1 SGHNT and CDR2 YYREEE (reference sequence). The V end was cut by 4 bases, the J end by 9 bases, with 19 bases between. The CDR3 sequence: CASSQRTSDGRELFF. The CDR3 DNA follows: TGTGCCAGCAGCCAAAGGACCTCAGACGGCAGGGAGCTGTTTTTT.

This sequence joins TRBV28 and TRBJ1-4; possibly TRBD1 for D (6 bases). Trimming shortened V by 7 bases and J by 6 bases, and 18 bases separated the two germline ends. The CDR3 sequence is 15 residues long. Germline CDR1 is MDHEN and CDR2 is SYDVKM. The DNA of the CDR3 is TGTGCCAGCAATGAGGCGGGGGCTCGCGATGAAAAACTGTTTTTT. It yields the protein CASNEAGARDEKLFF.

CDR3 region: CAWSAKGVALYEQYF. DNA for the CDR3: TGTGCCTGGAGTGCTAAAGGGGTAGCTCTGTACGAGCAGTACTTC. V gene TRBV30 combines with J gene TRBJ2-7; weak D call: TRBD1 (5 bases). The CDR3 extends over 15 amino acids. The V and J ends lost 1 base and 4 bases respectively, with 17 bases between them. CDR1 is GTSNPN, CDR2 SVGIG, per germline (reference sequence).

This clonotype was picked up many times. This chain links TRBV29-1 with TRBJ2-7, with D perhaps matching TRBD2 (6 bases). This CDR3 has 13 residues. Trimming stripped 4 bases from V and 5 bases from J, with 15 bases between. Germline V gene sequence: CDR1 SQVTM, CDR2 ANQGSEA. The CDR3 nucleotides read TGCAGCGTTGTGGCGGGAAGTTCCCACGAGCAGTACTTC. Amino acids: CSVVAGSSHEQYF.

This rearrangement joins TRBV28 to TRBJ1-6; 8 bases fit TRBD1. This CDR3 contains 14 residues. V was pared by 2 bases and J by 9 bases, with 3 bases of the junction left unmatched. The V gene's germline CDR1 is MDHEN and CDR2 SYDVKM. DNA for the CDR3: TGTGCCAGCAGTTTAAGGGACAGGATTTCACCCCTCCACTTT. Its protein product is CASSLRDRISPLHF.

Details on this clonotype: Germline is not matched at one junction end, which may reflect a read error. V usage is TRBV29-1 and J usage is TRBJ1-5, with 10 bases aligning to TRBD1. The CDR3 has 14 amino acids. Per the germline V gene, CDR1 is SQVTM and CDR2 is ANQGSEA. The CDR3 DNA is TGTAGCGTTGCGGGACAGGGGATGGGTCAGGCCCAGCATTTT. Translated, it gives CSVAGQGMGQAQHF. Variable domain in full (rest from reference TRBV29-1 and TRBJ1-5): SAVISQKPSRDICQRGTSLTIQCQVDSQVTMMFWYRQQPGQSLTLIATANQGSEATYESGFVIDKFPISRPNLTFSTLTVSNMSPEDSSIYLCSVAGQGMGQAQHFGDGTRLSIL.

Points on this clonotype: This clone may be a read error of a much larger clone one base away. The chain links TRBV4-2 to TRBJ2-2, with 7 bases identical to TRBD1. Germline V gene data show CDR1 as LGHNA and CDR2 as YNFKEQ. The CDR3 spans 16 residues. The junction had 10 bases not matched to a gene; V was cut back by 6 bases and J by 3 bases. The CDR3 nucleotides are TGTGCCAGCAGTCAGCAGGGGGTGCGAGACACCGGGGAGCTGTTTTTT. Its protein product is CASSQQGVRDTGELFF.

About this clonotype: One end of the junction fails to match germline, which may point to a read error. This chain joins TRBV29-1 and TRBJ2-7; D may be TRBD2 (6 bases). CDR3 size: 11 residues. CDR1 is SQVTM and CDR2 is ANQGSEA in the germline V gene. CDR3 region: CSVGTPYEQCF. CDR3 nucleotides: TGCAGTGTCGGGACTCCCTACGAGCAATGCTTC.